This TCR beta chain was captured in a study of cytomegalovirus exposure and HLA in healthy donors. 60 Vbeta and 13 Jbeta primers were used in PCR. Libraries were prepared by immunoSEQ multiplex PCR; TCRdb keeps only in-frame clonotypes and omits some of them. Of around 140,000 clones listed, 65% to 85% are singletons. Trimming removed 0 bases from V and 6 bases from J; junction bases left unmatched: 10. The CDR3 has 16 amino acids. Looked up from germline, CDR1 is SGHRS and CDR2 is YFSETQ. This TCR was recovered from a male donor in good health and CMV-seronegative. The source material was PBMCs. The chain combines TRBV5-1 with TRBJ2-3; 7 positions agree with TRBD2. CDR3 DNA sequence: TGCGCCAGCAGCTTGGCAGCGGGACCTCCCGGGGATACGCAGTATTTT. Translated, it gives CASSLAAGPPGDTQYF.